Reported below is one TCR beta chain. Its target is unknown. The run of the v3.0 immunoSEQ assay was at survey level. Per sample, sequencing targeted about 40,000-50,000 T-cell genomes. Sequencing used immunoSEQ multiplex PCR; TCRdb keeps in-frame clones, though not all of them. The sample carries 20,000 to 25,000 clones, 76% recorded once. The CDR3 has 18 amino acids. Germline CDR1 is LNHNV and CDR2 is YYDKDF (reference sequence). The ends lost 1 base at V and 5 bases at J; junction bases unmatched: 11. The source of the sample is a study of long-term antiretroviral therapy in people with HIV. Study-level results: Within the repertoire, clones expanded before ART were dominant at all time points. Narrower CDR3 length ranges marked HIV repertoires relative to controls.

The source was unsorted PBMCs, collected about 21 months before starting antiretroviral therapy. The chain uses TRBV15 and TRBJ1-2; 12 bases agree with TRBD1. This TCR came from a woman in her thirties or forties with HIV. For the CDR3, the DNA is TGTGCCACCAGCAGAGCTCGGGGGACAGGGGGCTTTCAGTATGGCTACACCTTC. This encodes CATSRARGTGGFQYGYTF.